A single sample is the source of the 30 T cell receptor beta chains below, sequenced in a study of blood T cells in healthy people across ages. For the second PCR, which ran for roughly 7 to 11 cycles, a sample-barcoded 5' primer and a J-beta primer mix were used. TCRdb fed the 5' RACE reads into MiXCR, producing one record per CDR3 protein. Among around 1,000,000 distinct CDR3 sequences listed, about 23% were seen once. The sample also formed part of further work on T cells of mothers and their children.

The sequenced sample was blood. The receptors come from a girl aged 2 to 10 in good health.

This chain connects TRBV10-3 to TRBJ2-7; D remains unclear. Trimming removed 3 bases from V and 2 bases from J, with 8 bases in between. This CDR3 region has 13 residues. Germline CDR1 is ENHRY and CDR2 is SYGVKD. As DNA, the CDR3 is TGTGCCATCAGTGACTTGACCACCTACGAGCAGTACTTC. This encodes CAISDLTTYEQYF.

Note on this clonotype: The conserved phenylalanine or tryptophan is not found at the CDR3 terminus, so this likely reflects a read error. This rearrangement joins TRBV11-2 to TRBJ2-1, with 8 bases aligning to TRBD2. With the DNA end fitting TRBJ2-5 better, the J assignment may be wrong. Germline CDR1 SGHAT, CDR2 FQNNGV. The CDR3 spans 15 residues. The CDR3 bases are TGTGCCAGCAGCCACAACGCGGGGGGCCAAGAGACCCAGTACCTC. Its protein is CASSHNAGGQETQYL.

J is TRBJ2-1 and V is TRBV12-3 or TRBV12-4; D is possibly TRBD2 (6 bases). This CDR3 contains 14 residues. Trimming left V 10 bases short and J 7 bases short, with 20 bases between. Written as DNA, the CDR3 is TGTGCCACCTCCATGGCGGGAAGGGATAATGAGCAGTTCTTC. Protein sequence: CATSMAGRDNEQFF.

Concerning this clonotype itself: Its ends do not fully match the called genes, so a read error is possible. CDR3 nucleotides: TGTGCCTCCCTGGGGGGAAGGCATACTGAAGCTTTATTT. This codes for CASLGGRHTEALF. The V call is TRBV6-5, the J call TRBJ1-1, with D possibly being TRBD1 (5 bases). Germline V gene lookup returns CDR1 MNHEY and CDR2 SVGAGI. The length of the CDR3 is 13 residues.

For the CDR3, the DNA is TGTGCCAGCAGCTTAGGCGGGAGGATGGAATCCGGGGAGCTGTTTTTT. As protein: CASSLGGRMESGELFF. V usage is TRBV5-4 and J usage is TRBJ2-2, with 8 positions matching TRBD2. The germline CDR1 and CDR2 sequences are SGHNT and YYREEE (reference sequence). V was clipped by 2 bases and J by 6 bases; unmatched bases: 9. This CDR3 is 16 amino acids long.

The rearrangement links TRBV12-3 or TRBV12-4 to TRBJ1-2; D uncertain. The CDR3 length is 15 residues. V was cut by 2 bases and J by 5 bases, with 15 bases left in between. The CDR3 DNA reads TGTGCCAGCAGTTTAAAAGAGCGCCGGAGATATGGCTACACCTTC. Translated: CASSLKERRRYGYTF.

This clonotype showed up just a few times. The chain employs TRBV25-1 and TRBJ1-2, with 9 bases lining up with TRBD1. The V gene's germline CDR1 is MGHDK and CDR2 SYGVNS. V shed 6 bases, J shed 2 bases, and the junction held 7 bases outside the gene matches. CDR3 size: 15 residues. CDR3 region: CASSAYGTGNYGYTF. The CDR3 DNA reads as TGTGCCAGCAGCGCCTACGGGACAGGGAACTATGGCTACACCTTC.

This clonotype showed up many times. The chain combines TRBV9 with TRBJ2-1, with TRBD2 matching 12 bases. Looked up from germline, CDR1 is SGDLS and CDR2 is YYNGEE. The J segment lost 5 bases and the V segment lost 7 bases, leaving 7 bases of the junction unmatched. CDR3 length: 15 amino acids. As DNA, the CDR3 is TGTGCCAGCTCGCCCGGACTAGCGGGAAACAATGAGCAGTTCTTC. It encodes CASSPGLAGNNEQFF.

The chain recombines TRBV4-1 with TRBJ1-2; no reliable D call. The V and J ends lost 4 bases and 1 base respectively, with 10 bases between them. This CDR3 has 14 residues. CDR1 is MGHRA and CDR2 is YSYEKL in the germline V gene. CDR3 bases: TGCGCCAGCAGCCCCGACCTCCATAACTATGGCTACACCTTC. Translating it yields CASSPDLHNYGYTF.

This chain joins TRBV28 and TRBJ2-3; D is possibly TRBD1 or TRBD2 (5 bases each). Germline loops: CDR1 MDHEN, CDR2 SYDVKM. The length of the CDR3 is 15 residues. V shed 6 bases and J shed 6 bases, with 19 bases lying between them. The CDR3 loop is CASRLGDGVLDTQYF. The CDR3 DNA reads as TGTGCCAGCAGACTTGGGGACGGGGTCTTGGATACGCAGTATTTT.

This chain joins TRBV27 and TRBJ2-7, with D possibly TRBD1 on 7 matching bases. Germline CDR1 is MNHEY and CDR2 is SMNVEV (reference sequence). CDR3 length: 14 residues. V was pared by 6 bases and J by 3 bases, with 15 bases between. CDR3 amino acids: CASRRQGGGYEQYF. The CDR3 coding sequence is TGTGCCAGCAGAAGGCAGGGGGGAGGCTACGAGCAGTACTTC.

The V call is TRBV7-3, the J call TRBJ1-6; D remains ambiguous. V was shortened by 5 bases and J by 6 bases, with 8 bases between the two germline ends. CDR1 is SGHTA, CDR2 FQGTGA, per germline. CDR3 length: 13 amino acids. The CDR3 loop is CASSEDPNSPLHF. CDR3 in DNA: TGTGCCAGCAGCGAGGACCCTAATTCACCCCTCCACTTT.

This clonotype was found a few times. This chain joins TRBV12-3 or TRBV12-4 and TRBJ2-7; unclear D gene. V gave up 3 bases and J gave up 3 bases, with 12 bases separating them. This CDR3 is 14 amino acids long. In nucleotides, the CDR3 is TGTGCCAGCAGTTTTACGCTAAGGTACTACGAGCAGTACTTC. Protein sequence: CASSFTLRYYEQYF.

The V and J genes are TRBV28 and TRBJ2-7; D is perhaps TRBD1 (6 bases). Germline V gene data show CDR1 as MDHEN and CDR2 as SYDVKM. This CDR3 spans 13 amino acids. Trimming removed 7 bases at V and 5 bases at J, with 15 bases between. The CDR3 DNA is TGTGCCAGCACCTCACACGGGGACAACGAGCAGTACTTC. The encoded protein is CASTSHGDNEQYF.

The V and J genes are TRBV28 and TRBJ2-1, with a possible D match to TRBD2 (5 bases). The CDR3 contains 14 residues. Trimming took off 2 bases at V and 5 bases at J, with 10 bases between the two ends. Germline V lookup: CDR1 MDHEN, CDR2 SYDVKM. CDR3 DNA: TGTGCCAGCAGTTTAGCGGGTAAGAACAATGAGCAGTTCTTC. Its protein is CASSLAGKNNEQFF.

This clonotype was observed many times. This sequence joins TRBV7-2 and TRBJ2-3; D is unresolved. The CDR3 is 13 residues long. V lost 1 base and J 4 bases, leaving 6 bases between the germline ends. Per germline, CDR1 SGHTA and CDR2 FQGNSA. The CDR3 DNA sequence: TGTGCCAGCAGCTTAGTGCCAGCAGATACGCAGTATTTT. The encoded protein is CASSLVPADTQYF.

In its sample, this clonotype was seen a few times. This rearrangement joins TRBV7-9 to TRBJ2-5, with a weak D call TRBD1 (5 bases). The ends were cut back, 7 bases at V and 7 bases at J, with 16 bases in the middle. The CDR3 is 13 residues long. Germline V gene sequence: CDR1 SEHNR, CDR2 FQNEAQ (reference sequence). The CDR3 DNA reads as TGTGCCAGCACCTATACGGACACGGGGACCCAGTACTTC. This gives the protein CASTYTDTGTQYF.

The CDR3 spells CSARVGTGFYNEQFF. For the CDR3, the DNA is TGCAGTGCTAGAGTGGGGACAGGGTTTTACAATGAGCAGTTCTTC. The gene calls are TRBV20-1 and TRBJ2-1, with TRBD1 identical over 9 bases. V shed 1 base and J 4 bases; nucleotides not matched to a gene: 5. CDR3 length equals 15 residues. Germline values: CDR1 DFQATT, CDR2 SNEGSKA (reference sequence).

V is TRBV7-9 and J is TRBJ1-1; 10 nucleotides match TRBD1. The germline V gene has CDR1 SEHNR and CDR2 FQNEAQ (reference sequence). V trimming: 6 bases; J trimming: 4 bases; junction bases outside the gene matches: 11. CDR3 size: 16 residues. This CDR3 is CASRMAPTGGPTEAFF. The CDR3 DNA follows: TGTGCCAGCAGGATGGCTCCGACAGGGGGCCCCACTGAAGCTTTCTTT.

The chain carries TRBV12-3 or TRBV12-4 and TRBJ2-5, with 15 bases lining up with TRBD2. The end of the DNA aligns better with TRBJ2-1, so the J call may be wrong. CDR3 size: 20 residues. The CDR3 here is CASFFFRGTSGRTSPSEQFF. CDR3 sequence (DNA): TGTGCCAGCTTCTTTTTCCGCGGGACTAGCGGGAGGACCTCGCCTAGCGAGCAGTTCTTC.

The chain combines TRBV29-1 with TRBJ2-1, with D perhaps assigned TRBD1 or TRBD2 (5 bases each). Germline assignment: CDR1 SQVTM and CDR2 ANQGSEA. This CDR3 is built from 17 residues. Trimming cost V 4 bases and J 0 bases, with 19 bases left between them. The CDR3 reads CSVVGEWEKLSYNEQFF. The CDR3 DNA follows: TGCAGCGTTGTGGGGGAGTGGGAGAAACTCTCCTACAATGAGCAGTTCTTC.

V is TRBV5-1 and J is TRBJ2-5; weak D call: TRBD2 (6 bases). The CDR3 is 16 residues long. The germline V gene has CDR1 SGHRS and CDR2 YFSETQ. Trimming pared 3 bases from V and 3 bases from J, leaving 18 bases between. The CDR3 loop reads CASSSPLGLMEETQYF. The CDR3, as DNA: TGCGCCAGCAGCTCGCCTTTGGGACTCATGGAAGAGACCCAGTACTTC.

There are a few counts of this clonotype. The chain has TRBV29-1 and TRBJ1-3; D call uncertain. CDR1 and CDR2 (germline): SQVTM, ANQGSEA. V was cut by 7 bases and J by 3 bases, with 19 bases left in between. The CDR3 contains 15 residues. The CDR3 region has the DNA TGCAGCGCTTCGACTCTTTGGACCGGTGGAAACACCATATATTTT. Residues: CSASTLWTGGNTIYF.

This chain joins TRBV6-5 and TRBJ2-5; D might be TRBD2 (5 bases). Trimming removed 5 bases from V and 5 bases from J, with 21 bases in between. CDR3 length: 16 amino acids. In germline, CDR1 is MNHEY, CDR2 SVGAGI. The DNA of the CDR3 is TGTGCCAGCAGTGACTACGACTCTTCCCTGGGGGAGACCCAGTACTTC. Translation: CASSDYDSSLGETQYF.

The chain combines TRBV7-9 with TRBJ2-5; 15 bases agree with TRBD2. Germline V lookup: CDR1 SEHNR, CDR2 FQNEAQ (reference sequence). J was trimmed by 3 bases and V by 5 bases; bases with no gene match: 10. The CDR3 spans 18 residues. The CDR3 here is CASSPGLAGGSVEETQYF. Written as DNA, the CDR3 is TGTGCCAGCAGCCCGGGACTAGCGGGAGGATCGGTTGAAGAGACCCAGTACTTC.

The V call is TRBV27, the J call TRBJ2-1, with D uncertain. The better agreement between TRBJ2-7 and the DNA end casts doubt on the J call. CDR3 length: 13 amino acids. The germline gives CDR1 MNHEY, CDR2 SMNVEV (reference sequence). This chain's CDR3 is CASSFAAWSEQYF. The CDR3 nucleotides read TGTGCCAGCAGTTTCGCCGCTTGGTCCGAGCAGTACTTC.

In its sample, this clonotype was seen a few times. As DNA, the CDR3 is TGCGCCAGCAGCCCGTTTGGTGAGCCTCCCTACACAGATACGCAGTATTTT. As protein: CASSPFGEPPYTDTQYF. This chain uses TRBV5-1 with TRBJ2-3; D call uncertain. From germline, CDR1 is SGHRS and CDR2 YFSETQ. The CDR3 runs to 17 residues. Trimming stripped 4 bases from V and 2 bases from J, with 20 bases between.

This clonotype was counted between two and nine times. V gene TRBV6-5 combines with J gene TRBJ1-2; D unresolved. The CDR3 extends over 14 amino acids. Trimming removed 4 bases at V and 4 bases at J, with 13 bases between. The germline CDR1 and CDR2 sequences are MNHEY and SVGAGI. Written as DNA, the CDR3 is TGTGCCAGCAGTTCCACCGCGGAGTTCTATGGCTACACCTTC. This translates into CASSSTAEFYGYTF.

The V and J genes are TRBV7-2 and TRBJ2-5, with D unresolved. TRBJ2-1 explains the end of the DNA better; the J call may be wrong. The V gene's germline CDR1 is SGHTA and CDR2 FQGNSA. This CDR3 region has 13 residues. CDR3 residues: CASSLEHFNEQFF. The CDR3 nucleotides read TGTGCCAGCAGCTTAGAACATTTTAATGAGCAGTTCTTC.

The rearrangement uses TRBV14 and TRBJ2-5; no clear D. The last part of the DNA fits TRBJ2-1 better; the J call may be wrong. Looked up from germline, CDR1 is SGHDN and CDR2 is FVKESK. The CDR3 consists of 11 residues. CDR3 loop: CASSQGFEQFF. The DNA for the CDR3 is TGTGCCAGCAGCCAAGGGTTTGAGCAGTTCTTC.